These 13 T cell receptor beta chains came from one sample sequenced in a study of OX40 agonist ivuxolimab in advanced cancers. The receptor library was made with the immunoSEQ multiplex PCR assay. TCRdb's version of the immuneACCESS table is confined to in-frame rearrangements and falls short of the full clone set. An unresolved V gene accounts for under half of the shortfall where checked; the remainder is of unknown origin. This sample has 20,000 to 30,000 clones in its table, and roughly 80% of those were observed once. The top ten hold more than 10% of the sample. Sequencing used CD4+ or CD8+ T cells sorted from blood, obtained in a trial of the OX40 agonist ivuxolimab. The receptors stem from an adult with an advanced solid tumor such as melanoma, head and neck, liver or kidney cancer.

V and J are TRBV7-9 and TRBJ1-4; TRBD1 is a possible D gene (6 bases). From germline, CDR1 is SEHNR and CDR2 FQNEAQ (reference sequence). V gave up 4 bases and J gave up 6 bases, with 15 bases separating them. The CDR3 runs 15 residues. The DNA of the CDR3 is TGTGCCAGCAGCTCGAACAGGGACGTAGATGAAAAACTGTTTTTT. Protein sequence: CASSSNRDVDEKLFF.

The chain recombines TRBV19 with TRBJ2-7; D is perhaps TRBD2 (6 bases). The germline CDR1 and CDR2 sequences are LNHDA and SQIVND (reference sequence). CDR3 length: 13 amino acids. Trimming removed 1 base at V and 4 bases at J, with 8 bases between. CDR3 DNA: TGTGCCAGTAGTATAGCGGCGGGGTACGAGCAGTACTTC. As protein: CASSIAAGYEQYF.

The chain employs TRBV15 and TRBJ2-3, with 8 positions matching TRBD2. This CDR3 contains 16 residues. Germline CDR1 reads LNHNV; CDR2 reads YYDKDF (reference sequence). V gave up 0 bases and J gave up 6 bases; unmatched junction bases: 8. The CDR3 here is CATSREAGGARDTQYF. For the CDR3, the DNA is TGTGCCACCAGCAGAGAAGCCGGGGGGGCTCGGGATACGCAGTATTTT.

The gene calls are TRBV6-4 and TRBJ2-3; 7 nucleotides line up with TRBD1. Germline lookup yields CDR1 MRHNA and CDR2 SNTAGT. The V gene end was trimmed by 6 bases and the J gene end by 3 bases; junction bases not matched to a gene: 9. The CDR3 totals 15 residues. The CDR3 loop reads CASSLRDSPTDTQYF. In DNA, the CDR3 is TGTGCCAGCAGCCTACGGGACAGCCCAACAGATACGCAGTATTTT.

The chain recombines TRBV6-5 with TRBJ1-5; 7 positions match TRBD1. Germline values: CDR1 MNHEY, CDR2 SVGAGI. The CDR3 spans 15 residues. The ends lost 4 bases at V and 7 bases at J; junction bases unmatched: 10. In nucleotides, the CDR3 is TGTGCCAGCAGTTCAAGGGGCAGGGGGAACCAGCCCCAGCATTTT. Protein product: CASSSRGRGNQPQHF.

The rearrangement links TRBV6-5 to TRBJ1-4; weak D call: TRBD1 (5 bases). Germline-derived CDR1 and CDR2 are MNHEY and SVGAGI. V was shortened by 6 bases and J by 3 bases, with 14 bases between the two germline ends. CDR3 length: 15 amino acids. DNA for the CDR3: TGTGCCAGCAGCGCCTGGGGGTGGGCTAATGAAAAACTGTTTTTT. Its protein product is CASSAWGWANEKLFF.

The gene calls are TRBV7-2 and TRBJ1-1, with no clear D. The CDR3 is 13 residues long. Germline values: CDR1 SGHTA, CDR2 FQGNSA. With 4 bases removed from V and 0 bases from J, the gap between germline ends came to 6 bases. CDR3: CASSYGLNTEAFF. CDR3 coding DNA: TGTGCCAGCAGCTACGGGCTGAACACTGAAGCTTTCTTT.

V usage is TRBV15 and J usage is TRBJ2-1; 10 bases are shared with TRBD2. Germline CDR1 and CDR2: LNHNV and YYDKDF (reference sequence). V lost 3 bases to trimming and J lost 12 bases; unmatched junction nucleotides: 5. CDR3 length: 13 amino acids. CDR3 amino acids: CATSSLAGEVQFF. The CDR3 DNA sequence: TGTGCCACCAGCAGTCTAGCGGGGGAAGTGCAGTTCTTC.

This clone was observed once. The CDR3 sequence: CASSSPPGLSTDTQYF. CDR3 coding DNA: TGTGCCAGCAGCTCGCCACCGGGACTAAGCACAGATACGCAGTATTTT. This rearrangement joins TRBV7-6 to TRBJ2-3; the match to TRBD2 covers 7 bases. The length of the CDR3 is 16 residues. V was clipped by 4 bases and J by 0 bases; unmatched bases: 7. CDR1 SGHVS and CDR2 FNYEAQ come from the germline V gene. The entire variable domain, with the rest obtained from reference TRBV7-6 and TRBJ2-3, is as follows: GAGVSQSPRYKVTKRGQDVALRCDPISGHVSLYWYRQALGQGPEFLTYFNYEAQQDKSGLPNDRFSAERPEGSISTLTIQRTEQRDSAMYRCASSSPPGLSTDTQYFGPGTRLTVL.

This rearrangement joins TRBV18 to TRBJ1-1; D remains ambiguous. The ends were cut back, 4 bases at V and 0 bases at J, with 15 bases in the middle. The CDR3 runs to 16 residues. The V gene's germline CDR1 is KGHSH and CDR2 LQKENI. CDR3 bases: TGTGCCAGCTCACGACCACCGGGCACGGTGAACACTGAAGCTTTCTTT. Its protein is CASSRPPGTVNTEAFF. Full variable domain (remainder filled in from reference TRBV18 and TRBJ1-1): NAGVMQNPRHLVRRRGQEARLRCSPMKGHSHVYWYRQLPEEGLKFMVYLQKENIIDESGMPKERFSAEFPKEGPSILRIQQVVRGDSAAYFCASSRPPGTVNTEAFFGQGTRLTVV.

This clone was counted only a few times. This chain links TRBV5-4 with TRBJ2-5, with D possibly matching TRBD2 (5 bases). Trimming took 6 bases from V and 3 from J, leaving 15 bases between them. The length of the CDR3 is 14 residues. Germline V lookup: CDR1 SGHNT, CDR2 YYREEE (reference sequence). The CDR3 DNA sequence: TGTGCCAGCACCCCTCCTACGGGAAAAGAGACCCAGTACTTC. Amino acids: CASTPPTGKETQYF. Full variable domain (outside the CDR3, taken from reference TRBV5-4 and TRBJ2-5): ETGVTQSPTHLIKTRGQQVTLRCSSQSGHNTVSWYQQALGQGPQFIFQYYREEENGRGNFPPRFSGLQFPNYSSELNVNALELDDSALYLCASTPPTGKETQYFGPGTRLLVL.

The rearrangement links TRBV10-3 to TRBJ2-1; possible D gene TRBD2, 5 bases. The V and J ends lost 8 bases and 3 bases respectively, with 11 bases between them. The length of the CDR3 is 13 residues. Germline loops: CDR1 ENHRY, CDR2 SYGVKD. The CDR3 loop reads CAIAGSGYNEQFF. Written as DNA, the CDR3 is TGTGCCATCGCCGGAAGCGGCTACAATGAGCAGTTCTTC.

The chain employs TRBV5-1 and TRBJ2-1; 14 bases fit TRBD2. V was pared by 7 bases and J by 0 bases, with 6 bases of the junction left unmatched. From germline, CDR1 is SGHRS and CDR2 YFSETQ. CDR3 length: 17 amino acids. Here the CDR3 reads CASSGLAGGFSYNEQFF. The CDR3 bases are TGCGCCAGCTCCGGACTAGCGGGGGGATTCTCCTACAATGAGCAGTTCTTC. The entire variable domain, with the rest obtained from reference TRBV5-1 and TRBJ2-1, is as follows: KAGVTQTPRYLIKTRGQQVTLSCSPISGHRSVSWYQQTPGQGLQFLFEYFSETQRNKGNFPGRFSGRQFSNSRSEMNVSTLELGDSALYLCASSGLAGGFSYNEQFFGPGTRLTVL.